This record concerns one T cell receptor (beta chain) sequence. This clone was seen only once. Its cognate antigen has yet to be identified. No qualities accompany the bases; no much larger clone lies one base away. The germline V gene (reference sequence) supplies CDR1 LNHNV and CDR2 YYDKDF. V sheds 3 bases and J sheds 1 base, leaving 13 bases between their ends. Its CDR3 holds 16 amino acids, cysteine through phenylalanine. CDR3 DNA only is kept here, 48 bases in frame from base 1. The data originate from a study of shared T cell receptors in the human thymus (dated by TCRdb to about 2021). Concerning the study at large: The study investigated the way shared, self-reactive T-cell receptor alpha chains are produced in the human thymus.

Receptor libraries were prepared by the immunoSEQ multiplex PCR assay. TCRdb limited this immuneACCESS table to in-frame rearrangements with V and J called. A share of clones is missing; checked studies link under half to unresolved V genes, and the rest is unexplained. Recorded for this sample are about 380,000 clones; roughly 94% of them occurred a single time. Of the sample, about 0.02% is held by the ten largest clones. Sequences were obtained from thymocytes. The TCR comes from a human donor. The chain was built from TRBV15 and TRBJ2-4, with a weak D call of TRBD1 (5 bases match). The CDR3: CATSSRAAVAKNIQYF. The DNA sequence reads TGTGCCACCAGCAGCAGGGCCGCCGTGGCCAAAAACATTCAGTACTTC.